The 16 T cell receptor beta chains presented below share a single source sample, sequenced in a study of cytomegalovirus exposure and HLA in healthy donors. In the PCR, 60 Vbeta and 13 Jbeta primers were used. Profiling relied on immunoSEQ multiplex PCR, and the TCRdb table lists in-frame clones only, not all of them. The sample has approximately 86,000 clones, about two thirds seen once. The sample taken for sequencing was PBMCs. The receptors stem from a man between 60 and 70 years old in good health and CMV-seronegative.

V and J are TRBV19 and TRBJ1-2; 7 bases match TRBD1. This CDR3 is built from 15 residues. In germline, CDR1 is LNHDA, CDR2 SQIVND (reference sequence). V was clipped by 2 bases and J by 7 bases; unmatched bases: 10. The CDR3 DNA reads TGTGCCAGTAGTATATCATTAGGGGGCGGTGGTGGCTACACCTTC. Encoded protein: CASSISLGGGGGYTF.

In its sample, this clone was seen a few times. The chain uses TRBV6-1 and TRBJ2-2; no clear D. Trimming removed 2 bases at V and 4 bases at J, with 8 bases between. Germline loops: CDR1 MNHNS, CDR2 SASEGT. CDR3 size: 14 residues. The CDR3 region is CASSETQSTGELFF. In nucleotides, the CDR3 is TGTGCCAGCAGTGAAACACAGAGCACCGGGGAGCTGTTTTTT.

This clone was seen a single time. The chain couples TRBV6-5 to TRBJ1-2; D possibly corresponds to TRBD1 (6 bases). V dropped 6 bases and J dropped 4 bases, with 12 bases sitting between them. In germline, CDR1 is MNHEY, CDR2 SVGAGI. The CDR3 has 13 residues. Written as DNA, the CDR3 is TGTGCCAGCAGCCCTCGGGACACCTATGGCTACACCTTC. Protein product: CASSPRDTYGYTF.

This clone showed up just a few times. The J gene is TRBJ1-3, the V gene TRBV5-1; D call uncertain. The germline gives CDR1 SGHRS, CDR2 YFSETQ. The CDR3 has 14 residues. Deletions cut 0 bases from V and 2 bases from J, with 6 bases between. CDR3 sequence (DNA): TGCGCCAGCAGCTTGGTTCCAGCTGGAAACACCATATATTTT. It yields the protein CASSLVPAGNTIYF.

The gene calls are TRBV5-1 and TRBJ2-1; 10 bases match TRBD2. The CDR3 length is 14 residues. CDR1 and CDR2 from the germline V gene are SGHRS and YFSETQ. The V and J ends lost 4 bases and 9 bases, in that order; junction bases with no gene match: 7. CDR3 amino acids: CASSGLAGVGEQFF. The CDR3 coding sequence is TGCGCCAGCAGCGGCCTAGCGGGAGTCGGTGAGCAGTTCTTC. The variable domain in full, with the rest retrieved from reference TRBV5-1 and TRBJ2-1, is KAGVTQTPRYLIKTRGQQVTLSCSPISGHRSVSWYQQTPGQGLQFLFEYFSETQRNKGNFPGRFSGRQFSNSRSEMNVSTLELGDSALYLCASSGLAGVGEQFFGPGTRLTVL.

The V gene is TRBV10-2, the J gene TRBJ1-5; D is perhaps TRBD1 (6 bases). CDR1 WSHSY and CDR2 SAAADI come from the germline V gene. The length of the CDR3 is 13 residues. V lost 4 bases and J lost 4, with 8 bases in between. The CDR3 DNA sequence: TGCGCCAGCAGTGCTGACAGGAATCAGCCCCAGCATTTT. It specifies CASSADRNQPQHF.

The J gene is TRBJ1-4, the V gene TRBV5-4, with 9 bases aligning to TRBD1. This CDR3 is built from 15 residues. Losses at the gene ends were 3 bases for V and 5 bases for J; bases not matched to a gene: 5. Germline V gene data show CDR1 as SGHNT and CDR2 as YYREEE (reference sequence). The CDR3, as DNA: TGTGCCAGCAGCTGGGGACAGGGAAGCAATGAAAAACTGTTTTTT. This codes for CASSWGQGSNEKLFF.

This clone was seen a handful of times. This sequence joins TRBV9 and TRBJ2-3, with D perhaps TRBD2 (7 bases). This CDR3 has 14 residues. V was clipped by 5 bases and J by 8 bases, with 18 bases between them. The V gene's germline CDR1 is SGDLS and CDR2 YYNGEE. The CDR3 nucleotides are TGTGCCAGCAGTAGGGGGGGCGGGATGGGTACGCAGTATTTT. As protein: CASSRGGGMGTQYF.

The chain is built from TRBV27 and TRBJ2-1; TRBD1 agrees at 11 bases. CDR1 is MNHEY and CDR2 is SMNVEV in the germline V gene (reference sequence). With 10 bases clipped from V and 6 bases from J, the junction kept 11 bases outside the gene matches. This CDR3 spans 15 amino acids. The CDR3 loop is CATRRGQGAANEQFF. CDR3 bases: TGTGCCACACGTCGCGGACAGGGGGCCGCCAATGAGCAGTTCTTC.

The rearrangement links TRBV9 to TRBJ1-5; 8 bases line up with TRBD1. This CDR3 is built from 14 residues. Per germline, CDR1 SGDLS and CDR2 YYNGEE. V gave up 5 bases and J gave up 2 bases; unmatched junction bases: 3. The CDR3 protein is CASSGQGGNQPQHF. CDR3 coding DNA: TGTGCCAGCAGTGGACAGGGTGGCAATCAGCCCCAGCATTTT.

Only a few counts were recorded for this clone. The V call is TRBV19, the J call TRBJ1-2; 7 bases are shared with TRBD1. The V segment lost 8 bases and the J segment 4 bases; nucleotides outside the gene matches: 22. The CDR3 has 18 amino acids. Germline CDR1 and CDR2: LNHDA and SQIVND (reference sequence). For the CDR3, the DNA is TGTGCCAGTGGAACAGGGGTCCGGGTGAGCCCTGCTGTCTATGGCTACACCTTC. Its translation: CASGTGVRVSPAVYGYTF.

V gene TRBV6-5 combines with J gene TRBJ1-4, with TRBD1 as a possible D gene (6 bases). Trimming shortened V by 4 bases and J by 1 base, and 13 bases separated the two germline ends. Germline V gene data show CDR1 as MNHEY and CDR2 as SVGAGI. The CDR3 length is 16 residues. The chain's CDR3 is CASSSQGWKTNEKLFF. CDR3 bases: TGTGCCAGCAGTTCCCAGGGGTGGAAAACTAATGAAAAACTGTTTTTT.

The V call is TRBV15, the J call TRBJ2-1; possible D gene TRBD2, 6 bases. CDR1 is LNHNV, CDR2 YYDKDF, per germline (reference sequence). Trimming removed 7 bases at V and 8 bases at J, with 21 bases between. The CDR3 spans 15 residues. The CDR3 loop reads CATTSTLTSSDEQFF. The CDR3 DNA is TGTGCCACCACCTCAACCCTGACTAGTAGTGATGAGCAGTTCTTC.

In its sample, this clone was seen once. This chain joins TRBV5-1 and TRBJ2-3, with 10 bases fitting TRBD2. CDR1 SGHRS and CDR2 YFSETQ come from the germline V gene. V shed 1 base, J shed 4 bases, and the junction held 9 bases outside the gene matches. The CDR3 length is 17 residues. This CDR3 reads CASSLLSGGAGADTQYF. The CDR3 DNA reads as TGCGCCAGCAGCTTGTTGAGCGGGGGGGCCGGGGCAGATACGCAGTATTTT.

V usage is TRBV5-1 and J usage is TRBJ2-1; weak D call: TRBD2 (5 bases). Germline-derived CDR1 and CDR2 are SGHRS and YFSETQ. CDR3 size: 14 residues. V shed 1 base and J shed 3 bases, with 8 bases lying between them. CDR3 DNA: TGCGCCAGCAGCTTGACCAGCGGCTACAATGAGCAGTTCTTC. Amino acids: CASSLTSGYNEQFF.

This chain uses TRBV7-8 with TRBJ2-1; D is possibly TRBD1 (5 bases). This CDR3 spans 13 amino acids. CDR1 SGHVS and CDR2 FQNEAQ come from the germline V gene. The V end was cut by 1 base, the J end by 12 bases, with 13 bases between. The CDR3 DNA sequence: TGTGCCAGCAGCTTAGTTGGGGCGGACGGGCAGTTCTTC. It specifies CASSLVGADGQFF.